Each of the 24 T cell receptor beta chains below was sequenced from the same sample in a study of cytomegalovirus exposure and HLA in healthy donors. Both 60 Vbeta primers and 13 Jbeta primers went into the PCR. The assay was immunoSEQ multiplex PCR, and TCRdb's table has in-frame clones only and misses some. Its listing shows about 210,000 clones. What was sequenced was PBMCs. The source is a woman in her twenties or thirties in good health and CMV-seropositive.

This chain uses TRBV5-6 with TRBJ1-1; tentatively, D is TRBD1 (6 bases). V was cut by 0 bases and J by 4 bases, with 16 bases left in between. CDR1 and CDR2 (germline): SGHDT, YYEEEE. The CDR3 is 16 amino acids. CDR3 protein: CASSLARGAVGTEAFF. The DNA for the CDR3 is TGTGCCAGCAGCTTGGCTCGGGGGGCAGTGGGCACTGAAGCTTTCTTT.

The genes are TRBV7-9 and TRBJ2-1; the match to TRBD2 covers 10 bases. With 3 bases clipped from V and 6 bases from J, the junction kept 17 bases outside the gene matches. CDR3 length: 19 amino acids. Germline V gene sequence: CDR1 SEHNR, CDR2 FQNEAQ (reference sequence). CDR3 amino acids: CASSFPGASGSPEGNEQFF. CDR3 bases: TGTGCCAGCAGCTTTCCGGGTGCTAGCGGGAGCCCCGAGGGCAATGAGCAGTTCTTC.

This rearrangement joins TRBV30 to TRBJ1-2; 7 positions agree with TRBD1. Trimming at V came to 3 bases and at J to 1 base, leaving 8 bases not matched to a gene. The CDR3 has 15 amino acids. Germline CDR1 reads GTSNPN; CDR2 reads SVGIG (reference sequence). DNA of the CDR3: TGTGCCTGGAGGCTGACAGGGATGGGTAACTATGGCTACACCTTC. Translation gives CAWRLTGMGNYGYTF.

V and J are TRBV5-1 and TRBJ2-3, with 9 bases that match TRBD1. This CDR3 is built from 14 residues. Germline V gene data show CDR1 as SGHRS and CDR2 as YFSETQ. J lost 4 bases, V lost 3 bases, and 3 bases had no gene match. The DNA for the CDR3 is TGCGCCAGCAGCTCTAGACAGGGGGCAGATACGCAGTATTTT. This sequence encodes CASSSRQGADTQYF.

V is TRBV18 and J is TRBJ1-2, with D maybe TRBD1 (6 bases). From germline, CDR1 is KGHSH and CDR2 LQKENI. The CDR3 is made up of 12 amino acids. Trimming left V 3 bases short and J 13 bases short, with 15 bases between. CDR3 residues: CASSPIYREITF. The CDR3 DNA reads TGTGCCAGCTCACCGATTTACAGGGAAATCACCTTC.

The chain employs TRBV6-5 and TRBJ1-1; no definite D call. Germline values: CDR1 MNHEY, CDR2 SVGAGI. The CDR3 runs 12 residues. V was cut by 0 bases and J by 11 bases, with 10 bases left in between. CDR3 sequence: CASSYSTGVAFF. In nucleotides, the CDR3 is TGTGCCAGCAGTTACTCGACGGGTGTGGCTTTCTTT.

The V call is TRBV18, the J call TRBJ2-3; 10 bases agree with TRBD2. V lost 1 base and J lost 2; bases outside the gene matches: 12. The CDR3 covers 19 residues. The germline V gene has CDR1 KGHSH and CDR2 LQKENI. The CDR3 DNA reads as TGTGCCAGCTCACCACAAACTGGGTCACTAGCGGGGATCACAGATACGCAGTATTTT. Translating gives CASSPQTGSLAGITDTQYF. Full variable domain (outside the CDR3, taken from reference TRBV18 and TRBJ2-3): NAGVMQNPRHLVRRRGQEARLRCSPMKGHSHVYWYRQLPEEGLKFMVYLQKENIIDESGMPKERFSAEFPKEGPSILRIQQVVRGDSAAYFCASSPQTGSLAGITDTQYFGPGTRLTVL.

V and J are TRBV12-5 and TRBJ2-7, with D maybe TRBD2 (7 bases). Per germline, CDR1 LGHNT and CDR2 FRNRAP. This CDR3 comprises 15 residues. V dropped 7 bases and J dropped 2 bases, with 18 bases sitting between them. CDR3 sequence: CASARGDAGAYEQYF. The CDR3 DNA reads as TGTGCTAGTGCCCGGGGGGACGCAGGGGCCTACGAGCAGTACTTC.

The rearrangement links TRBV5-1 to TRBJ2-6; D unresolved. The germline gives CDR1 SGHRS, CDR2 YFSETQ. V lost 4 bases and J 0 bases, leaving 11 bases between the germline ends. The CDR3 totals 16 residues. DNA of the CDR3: TGCGCCAGCAGCATAGTCCGAGGCTCTGGGGCCAACGTCCTGACTTTC. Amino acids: CASSIVRGSGANVLTF. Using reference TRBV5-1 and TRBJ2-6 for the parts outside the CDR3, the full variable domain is KAGVTQTPRYLIKTRGQQVTLSCSPISGHRSVSWYQQTPGQGLQFLFEYFSETQRNKGNFPGRFSGRQFSNSRSEMNVSTLELGDSALYLCASSIVRGSGANVLTFGAGSRLTVL.

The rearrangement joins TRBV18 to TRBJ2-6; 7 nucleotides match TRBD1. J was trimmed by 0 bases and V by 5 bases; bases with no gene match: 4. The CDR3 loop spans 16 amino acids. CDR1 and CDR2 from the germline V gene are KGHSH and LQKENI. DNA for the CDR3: TGTGCCAGCTCATCCGACAGGGCCTCTGGGGCCAACGTCCTGACTTTC. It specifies CASSSDRASGANVLTF.

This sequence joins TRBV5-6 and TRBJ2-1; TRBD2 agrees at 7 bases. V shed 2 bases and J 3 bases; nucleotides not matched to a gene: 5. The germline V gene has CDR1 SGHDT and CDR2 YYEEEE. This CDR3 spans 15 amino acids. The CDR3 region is CASSFGTIYYNEQFF. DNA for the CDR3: TGTGCCAGCAGCTTCGGGACTATATACTACAATGAGCAGTTCTTC.

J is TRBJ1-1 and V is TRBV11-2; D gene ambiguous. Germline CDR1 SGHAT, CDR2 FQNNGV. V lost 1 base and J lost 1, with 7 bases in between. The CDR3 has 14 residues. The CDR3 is CASSLVPGNTEAFF. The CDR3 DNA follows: TGTGCCAGCAGCTTAGTGCCCGGGAACACTGAAGCTTTCTTT.

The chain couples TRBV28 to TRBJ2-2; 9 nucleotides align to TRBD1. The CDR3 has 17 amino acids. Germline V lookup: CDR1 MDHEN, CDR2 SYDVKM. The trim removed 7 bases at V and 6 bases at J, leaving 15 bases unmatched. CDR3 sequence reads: CASILRGGTGNPGELFF. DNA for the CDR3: TGTGCCAGCATCCTCAGAGGGGGGACAGGGAATCCCGGGGAGCTGTTTTTT.

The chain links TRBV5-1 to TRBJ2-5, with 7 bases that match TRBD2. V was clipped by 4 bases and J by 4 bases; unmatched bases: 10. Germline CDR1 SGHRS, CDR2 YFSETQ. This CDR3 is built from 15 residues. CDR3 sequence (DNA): TGCGCCAGCAGCGGGGGAGCGGGAAGGGGAGAGACCCAGTACTTC. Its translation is CASSGGAGRGETQYF.

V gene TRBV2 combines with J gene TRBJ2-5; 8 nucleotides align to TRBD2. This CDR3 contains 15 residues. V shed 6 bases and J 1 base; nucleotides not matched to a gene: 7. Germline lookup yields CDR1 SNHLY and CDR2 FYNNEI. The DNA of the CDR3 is TGTGCCAGCAGGGAGGAGCGGGAGTCCCAAGAGACCCAGTACTTC. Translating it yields CASREERESQETQYF.

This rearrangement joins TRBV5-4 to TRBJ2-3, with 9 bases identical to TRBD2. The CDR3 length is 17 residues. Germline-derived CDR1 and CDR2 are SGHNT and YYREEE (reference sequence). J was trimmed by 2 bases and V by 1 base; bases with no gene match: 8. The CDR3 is CASSLLLAGGNTDTQYF. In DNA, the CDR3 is TGTGCCAGCAGCTTGTTGCTGGCGGGGGGGAACACAGATACGCAGTATTTT.

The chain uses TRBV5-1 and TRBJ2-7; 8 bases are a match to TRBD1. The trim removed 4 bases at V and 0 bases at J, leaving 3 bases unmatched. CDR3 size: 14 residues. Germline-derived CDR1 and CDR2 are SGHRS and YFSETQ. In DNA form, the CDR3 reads TGCGCCAGCAGCGCGGGACAGGACTCCTACGAGCAGTACTTC. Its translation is CASSAGQDSYEQYF.

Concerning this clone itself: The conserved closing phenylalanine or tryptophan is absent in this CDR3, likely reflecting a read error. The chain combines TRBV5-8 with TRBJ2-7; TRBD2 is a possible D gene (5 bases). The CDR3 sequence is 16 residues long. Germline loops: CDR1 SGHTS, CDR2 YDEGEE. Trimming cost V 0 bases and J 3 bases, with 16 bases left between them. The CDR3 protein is CASSLGLVGRGYEQYL. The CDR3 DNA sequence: TGTGCCAGCAGCTTGGGGTTGGTAGGGAGAGGCTACGAGCAGTACCTC.

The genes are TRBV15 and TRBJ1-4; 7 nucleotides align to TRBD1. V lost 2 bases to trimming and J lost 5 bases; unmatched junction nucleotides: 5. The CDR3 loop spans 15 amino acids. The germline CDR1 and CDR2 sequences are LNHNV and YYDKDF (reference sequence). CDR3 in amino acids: CATSRLGQVNEKLFF. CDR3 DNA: TGTGCCACCAGCAGACTAGGACAGGTCAATGAAAAACTGTTTTTT.

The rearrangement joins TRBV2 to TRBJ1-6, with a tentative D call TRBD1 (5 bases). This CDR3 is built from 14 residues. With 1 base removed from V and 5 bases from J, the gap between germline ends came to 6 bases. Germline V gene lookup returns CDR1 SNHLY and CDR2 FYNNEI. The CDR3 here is CASSEVGDNSPLHF. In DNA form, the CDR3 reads TGTGCCAGCAGTGAAGTAGGGGATAATTCACCCCTCCACTTT.

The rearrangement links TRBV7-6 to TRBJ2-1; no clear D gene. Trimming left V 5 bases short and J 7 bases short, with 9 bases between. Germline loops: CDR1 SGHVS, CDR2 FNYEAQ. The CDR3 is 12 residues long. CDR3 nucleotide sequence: TGTGCCAGCAGCCACGCTAAAAATGAGCAGTTCTTC. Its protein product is CASSHAKNEQFF. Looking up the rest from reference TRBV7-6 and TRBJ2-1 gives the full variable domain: GAGVSQSPRYKVTKRGQDVALRCDPISGHVSLYWYRQALGQGPEFLTYFNYEAQQDKSGLPNDRFSAERPEGSISTLTIQRTEQRDSAMYRCASSHAKNEQFFGPGTRLTVL.

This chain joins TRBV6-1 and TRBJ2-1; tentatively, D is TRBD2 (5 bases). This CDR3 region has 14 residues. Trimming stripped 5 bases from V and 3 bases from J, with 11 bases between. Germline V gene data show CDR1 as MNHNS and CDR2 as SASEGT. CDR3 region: CASSSQRNYNEQFF. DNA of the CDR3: TGTGCCAGCAGTTCCCAGCGGAACTACAATGAGCAGTTCTTC.

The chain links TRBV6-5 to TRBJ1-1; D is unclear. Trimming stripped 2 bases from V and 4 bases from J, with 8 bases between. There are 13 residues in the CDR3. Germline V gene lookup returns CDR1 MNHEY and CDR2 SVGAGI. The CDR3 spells CASSYRGVTEAFF. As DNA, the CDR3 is TGTGCCAGCAGTTACCGGGGAGTCACTGAAGCTTTCTTT.

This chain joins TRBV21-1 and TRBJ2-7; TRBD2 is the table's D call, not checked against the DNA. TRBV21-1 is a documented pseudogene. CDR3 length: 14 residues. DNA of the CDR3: TGTGCCAGCAGCAGGTGGGGGGGACCCGACGAGCAGTACTTC. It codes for CASSRWGGPDEQYF.